A single sample is the source of the 3 T cell receptor beta chains below, sequenced in a study of T cells after posttransplantation cyclophosphamide. Sampled 1 year posttransplant, controls received myeloablative marrow transplants, methotrexate and a calcineurin inhibitor. Generated by immunoSEQ multiplex PCR, the TCRdb table keeps only in-frame clones and is missing some. The repertoire consists of 15,000 to 19,000 clones, with 84% occurring once and the leading ten covering around 5%. The sample consisted of PBMCs, taken roughly 350 days after allogeneic stem cell transplant with calcineurin inhibitor and methotrexate. The receptor set was obtained from a young adult male patient who received an allogeneic stem cell transplant from a related donor, was CMV-positive, and had no GVHD. A share of the T cells may be of graft donor origin.

The chain combines TRBV4-3 with TRBJ2-3, with 7 bases matching TRBD1. Germline trimming cut 2 bases from V and 8 bases from J; bases unmatched to any gene: 13. Germline V lookup: CDR1 LGHNA, CDR2 YSLEER. The CDR3 runs 16 residues. The CDR3 loop is CASSQLQKGGSGTQYF. The CDR3 coding sequence is TGCGCCAGCAGCCAATTGCAGAAAGGGGGCTCGGGTACGCAGTATTTT.

The V and J genes are TRBV6-5 and TRBJ2-5; TRBD2 is a possible D gene (6 bases). V lost 6 bases and J 3 bases, leaving 14 bases between the germline ends. Germline CDR1 is MNHEY and CDR2 is SVGAGI. The CDR3 is made up of 14 amino acids. For the CDR3, the DNA is TGTGCCAGCAGACCCGTTTGGGGGGAAGAGACCCAGTACTTC. This encodes CASRPVWGEETQYF.

V is TRBV29-1 and J is TRBJ2-5; D possibly corresponds to TRBD1 (6 bases). The J call is doubtful: the DNA matches TRBJ2-7 better. This CDR3 region has 14 residues. Germline CDR1 and CDR2: SQVTM and ANQGSEA. The CDR3 region is CSVLGWGRGREQYF. The DNA of the CDR3 is TGCAGCGTTCTTGGGTGGGGCAGGGGCCGCGAGCAGTACTTC.